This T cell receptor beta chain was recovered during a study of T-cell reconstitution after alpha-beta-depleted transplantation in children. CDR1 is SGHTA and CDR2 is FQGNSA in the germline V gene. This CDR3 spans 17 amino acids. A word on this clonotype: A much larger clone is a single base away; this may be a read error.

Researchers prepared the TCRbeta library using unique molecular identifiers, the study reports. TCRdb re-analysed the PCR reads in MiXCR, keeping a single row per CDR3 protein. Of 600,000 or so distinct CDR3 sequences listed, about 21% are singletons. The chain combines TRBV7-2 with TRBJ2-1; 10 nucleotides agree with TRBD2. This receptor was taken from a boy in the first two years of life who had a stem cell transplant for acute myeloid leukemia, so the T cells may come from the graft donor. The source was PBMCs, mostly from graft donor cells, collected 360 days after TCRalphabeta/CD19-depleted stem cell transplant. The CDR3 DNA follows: TGTGCCAGCAGCCCCAGCCCCGGACTAGCGGAAGGCAATGAGCATTTCTTC. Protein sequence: CASSPSPGLAEGNEHFF.